These 30 T cell receptor beta chains were all obtained from the same sample, sequenced in a study of blood T cell repertoires in COVID-19. Assay used: immunoSEQ multiplex PCR; TCRdb lists only in-frame clones, some missing. The data show over 55,000 clones, 70% to 75% seen once. Material for sequencing was peripheral blood. The origin of the receptors is a woman aged 70-85 years with acute or convalescent COVID-19.

V gene TRBV6-1 combines with J gene TRBJ1-2; no definite D call. The CDR3 extends over 12 amino acids. With 2 bases removed from V and 8 bases from J, the gap between germline ends came to 9 bases. Germline V CDR1 and CDR2: MNHNS, SASEGT. As DNA, the CDR3 is TGTGCCAGCAGTGAAAGCGGGGTGGGCTACACCTTC. Its protein product is CASSESGVGYTF.

On this clone itself: This same CDR3 is encoded by further DNA sequences in the sample. This chain uses TRBV3-1 (or the pseudogene TRBV3-2) with TRBJ1-2; TRBD1 matches 7 bases. The CDR3 contains 15 residues. Per germline, CDR1 LGHDT and CDR2 YNNKEL (reference sequence). V shed 1 base, J shed 4 bases, and the junction held 6 bases outside the gene matches. The CDR3 DNA is TGTGCCAGCAGCCAAGGGACAGGAGGTGTCTATGGCTACACCTTC. Its protein product is CASSQGTGGVYGYTF.

V gene TRBV29-1 combines with J gene TRBJ1-3, with D hard to call. With 3 bases removed from V and 3 bases from J, the gap between germline ends came to 12 bases. Germline values: CDR1 SQVTM, CDR2 ANQGSEA. The CDR3 has 14 residues. The CDR3 DNA is TGCAGCGTTGATGAGGGAAATCGTGGAAACACCATATATTTT. Translation: CSVDEGNRGNTIYF.

This clone has a single count. The V call is TRBV7-2, the J call TRBJ1-5; D remains ambiguous. CDR1 is SGHTA, CDR2 FQGNSA, per germline. Deletions cut 5 bases from V and 3 bases from J, with 14 bases between. This CDR3 is built from 15 residues. CDR3 bases: TGTGCCAGCAGCCCTGGGCAGGCGACCAATCAGCCCCAGCATTTT. Protein sequence: CASSPGQATNQPQHF.

CDR3 residues: CAITQGATDTQYF. Written as DNA, the CDR3 is TGTGCCATCACTCAGGGGGCCACAGATACGCAGTATTTT. The chain recombines TRBV10-3 with TRBJ2-3, with 8 bases that match TRBD1. The germline V gene has CDR1 ENHRY and CDR2 SYGVKD. The length of the CDR3 is 13 residues. Trimming cost V 7 bases and J 2 bases; bases outside gene matches: 2.

The gene calls are TRBV5-4 and TRBJ2-5; the match to TRBD1 covers 7 bases. V shed 4 bases, J shed 2 bases, and the junction held 5 bases outside the gene matches. Germline values: CDR1 SGHNT, CDR2 YYREEE (reference sequence). This CDR3 is built from 14 residues. CDR3 protein: CASSPRDSQETQYF. DNA of the CDR3: TGTGCCAGCAGCCCCAGGGACAGTCAAGAGACCCAGTACTTC.

The rearrangement uses TRBV28 and TRBJ1-1, with TRBD1 matching over 8 bases. This CDR3 is built from 14 residues. V was pared by 5 bases and J by 2 bases, with 4 bases of the junction left unmatched. The germline gives CDR1 MDHEN, CDR2 SYDVKM. CDR3: CASSGQGENTEAFF. The CDR3 DNA reads as TGTGCCAGCAGTGGACAGGGCGAAAACACTGAAGCTTTCTTT.

This rearrangement joins TRBV4-2 to TRBJ2-2, with unresolved D. The CDR3 sequence is 16 residues long. CDR1 LGHNA and CDR2 YNFKEQ come from the germline V gene. V lost 0 bases and J 1 base, leaving 9 bases between the germline ends. The CDR3 region has the DNA TGTGCCAGCAGCCAAGATACCCCAGGGAACACCGGGGAGCTGTTTTTT. Its protein is CASSQDTPGNTGELFF.

The CDR3 protein is CASSVAFLDEQYF. DNA of the CDR3: TGTGCCAGCAGCGTAGCTTTTCTCGACGAGCAGTACTTC. The chain links TRBV9 to TRBJ2-7; D unresolved. Trimming cost V 0 bases and J 5 bases, with 9 bases left between them. This CDR3 spans 13 amino acids. In germline, CDR1 is SGDLS, CDR2 YYNGEE.

This clone came up once. The chain joins TRBV19 to TRBJ2-5; 8 positions agree with TRBD1. Germline loops: CDR1 LNHDA, CDR2 SQIVND (reference sequence). The CDR3 is 16 amino acids. With V trimmed by 4 bases and J by 5 bases, 12 bases remained unmatched. The CDR3 protein is CASSTPQGAVRETQYF. CDR3 DNA: TGTGCCAGTAGTACCCCCCAGGGGGCCGTGCGGGAGACCCAGTACTTC.

This clone was seen a handful of times. V is TRBV11-2 and J is TRBJ1-1; no reliable D call. Germline loops: CDR1 SGHAT, CDR2 FQNNGV. The CDR3 consists of 14 residues. The V end was cut by 6 bases, the J end by 5 bases, with 16 bases between. CDR3 DNA: TGTGCCAGCAGTCCGGGCGGTCGGAGGACTGAAGCTTTCTTT. It codes for CASSPGGRRTEAFF.

The V call is TRBV2, the J call TRBJ2-7, with 8 bases identical to TRBD1. The CDR3 has 13 residues. Trimming cost V 4 bases and J 6 bases; bases outside gene matches: 5. The germline V gene encodes CDR1 SNHLY and CDR2 FYNNEI. CDR3 in amino acids: CASSGQGAREQYF. The CDR3 coding sequence is TGTGCCAGCAGTGGTCAGGGGGCGCGCGAGCAGTACTTC.

V usage is TRBV5-1 and J usage is TRBJ1-6; weak D call: TRBD1 (6 bases). CDR3 size: 14 residues. The V gene's germline CDR1 is SGHRS and CDR2 YFSETQ. Trimming removed 5 bases from V and 5 bases from J, with 11 bases in between. CDR3 in amino acids: CASRPGTHNSPLHF. The CDR3 coding sequence is TGCGCCAGCAGACCCGGGACACATAATTCACCCCTCCACTTT.

The rearrangement joins TRBV5-1 to TRBJ1-4; no clear D. Germline V CDR1 and CDR2: SGHRS, YFSETQ. The CDR3 is made up of 14 amino acids. V was trimmed by 6 bases and J by 5 bases, leaving 14 bases between them. The CDR3 region has the DNA TGCGCCAGCACCCGAGCGGAGATAAATGAAAAACTGTTTTTT. Its translation is CASTRAEINEKLFF.

The chain uses TRBV5-6 and TRBJ1-6, with D perhaps TRBD1 (6 bases). This CDR3 has 14 residues. Germline CDR1 reads SGHDT; CDR2 reads YYEEEE. V dropped 0 bases and J dropped 8 bases, with 9 bases sitting between them. CDR3 amino acids: CASSLAGDDSPLHF. The CDR3 DNA reads TGTGCCAGCAGCTTGGCAGGGGATGATTCACCCCTCCACTTT.

The chain joins TRBV11-1 to TRBJ2-1; a possible D gene is TRBD1 (5 bases). CDR3 length: 15 amino acids. V was trimmed by 2 bases and J by 4 bases, leaving 12 bases between them. The germline gives CDR1 SGHAT, CDR2 FQDESV (reference sequence). This CDR3 is CASSLSQGVYNEQFF. The CDR3 bases are TGTGCCAGCAGCTTATCTCAAGGGGTTTACAATGAGCAGTTCTTC.

This rearrangement joins TRBV6-1 to TRBJ1-4; maybe TRBD1 (5 bases). Trimming removed 2 bases at V and 13 bases at J, with 17 bases between. CDR1 and CDR2 (germline): MNHNS, SASEGT. The CDR3 loop spans 14 amino acids. In nucleotides, the CDR3 is TGTGCCAGCAGTGAAAGGGGTCCCCAGAAGTTACTGTTTTTT. This sequence encodes CASSERGPQKLLFF.

Only a few counts were recorded for this clone. The V and J genes are TRBV12-1 and TRBJ2-2; the table gives TRBD1 as D, unverified against the DNA. TRBV12-1 is tagged as a pseudogene. CDR3 length equals 15 residues. The CDR3 DNA reads TGTGCCAGCAGTTACAGGAGCCCGAACACCGGGGAGCTGTTTTTT. Translating it yields CASSYRSPNTGELFF.

The V and J genes are TRBV11-2 and TRBJ1-4; D gene ambiguous. The V end lost 4 bases, the J end lost 11 bases, and 8 bases lay between the germline ends. This CDR3 comprises 11 residues. The germline V gene encodes CDR1 SGHAT and CDR2 FQNNGV. The CDR3 is CASSSTTKLFF. The CDR3 nucleotides are TGTGCCAGCAGCTCCACAACGAAACTGTTTTTT.

J is TRBJ2-7 and V is TRBV6-6, with D unclear. Germline CDR1 is MNHNY and CDR2 is SVGAGI (reference sequence). Trimming took off 0 bases at V and 5 bases at J, with 5 bases between the two ends. The CDR3 totals 12 residues. CDR3 sequence: CASSYSSDEQYF. The CDR3 nucleotides read TGTGCCAGCAGTTACTCGAGTGACGAGCAGTACTTC.

V usage is TRBV28 and J usage is TRBJ1-2; 8 bases line up with TRBD1. This CDR3 comprises 13 residues. The V segment lost 2 bases and the J segment 4 bases; nucleotides outside the gene matches: 0. Germline V gives CDR1 MDHEN, CDR2 SYDVKM. CDR3 amino acids: CASSLDRGYGYTF. The CDR3 nucleotides are TGTGCCAGCAGTTTAGACAGGGGCTATGGCTACACCTTC.

The chain employs TRBV12-3 or TRBV12-4 and TRBJ2-1, with D possibly matching TRBD2 (7 bases). Trimming took 10 bases from V and 4 from J, leaving 14 bases between them. There are 13 residues in the CDR3. The CDR3 DNA is TGTGCCATCAAGGGGGGGGCATACAATGAGCAGTTCTTC. Translated: CAIKGGAYNEQFF.

V is TRBV30 and J is TRBJ1-5, with unresolved D. This CDR3 spans 13 amino acids. The V gene lost 0 bases and the J gene lost 9 bases, with 12 bases spanning the gap. Germline lookup yields CDR1 GTSNPN and CDR2 SVGIG (reference sequence). The CDR3 reads CAWSVVIGGPQHF. DNA for the CDR3: TGTGCCTGGAGTGTAGTCATCGGCGGGCCCCAGCATTTT. The entire variable domain, with the rest obtained from reference TRBV30 and TRBJ1-5, is as follows: SQTIHQWPATLVQPVGSPLSLECTVEGTSNPNLYWYRQAAGRGLQLLFYSVGIGQISSEVPQNLSASRPQDRQFILSSKKLLLSDSGFYLCAWSVVIGGPQHFGDGTRLSIL.

This clone is labeled medium-sized (0.01 to 0.1%). The chain employs TRBV21-1 and TRBJ2-5; TRBD1 is taken as the D call from the table, unchecked against the DNA. TRBV21-1 is termed a pseudogene. CDR3 length: 14 amino acids. This CDR3 reads CASRGWGGQETQYF. The CDR3 coding sequence is TGTGCCAGCAGGGGGTGGGGCGGCCAAGAGACCCAGTACTTC.

The chain links TRBV29-1 to TRBJ1-2; no firm D call. CDR1 and CDR2 (germline): SQVTM, ANQGSEA. The CDR3 is 11 residues long. Trimming removed 3 bases from V and 5 bases from J, with 7 bases in between. The DNA for the CDR3 is TGCAGCGTTGAGGTCAGTTATGGCTACACCTTC. Protein product: CSVEVSYGYTF.

The J gene is TRBJ2-3, the V gene TRBV7-8; possible D gene TRBD2, 5 bases. The CDR3 runs to 13 residues. Per the germline V gene, CDR1 is SGHVS and CDR2 is FQNEAQ. Trimming removed 7 bases from V and 1 base from J, with 9 bases in between. CDR3 coding DNA: TGTGCCAGCACCGGAGGACGCACAGATACGCAGTATTTT. Amino acids: CASTGGRTDTQYF.

The rearrangement uses TRBV18 and TRBJ2-1; D call uncertain. The CDR3 consists of 12 residues. Germline V lookup: CDR1 KGHSH, CDR2 LQKENI. Trimming cost V 3 bases and J 6 bases, with 6 bases left between them. Here the CDR3 reads CASSPNGNEQFF. As DNA, the CDR3 is TGTGCCAGCTCACCCAACGGCAATGAGCAGTTCTTC.

The chain employs TRBV27 and TRBJ1-1; TRBD1 matches at 8 bases. The CDR3 runs to 13 residues. Germline CDR1 reads MNHEY; CDR2 reads SMNVEV (reference sequence). J gave up 7 bases and V 5 bases, and 6 bases lay outside the gene matches. CDR3 loop: CASSLGQGLEAFF. The CDR3 DNA sequence: TGTGCCAGCAGTCTCGGACAGGGCCTTGAAGCTTTCTTT.

To note about this clone: One end of the junction is discordant with germline, which a read error may explain. The chain carries TRBV18 and TRBJ1-1; D possibly corresponds to TRBD1 (6 bases). Germline CDR1 and CDR2: KGHSH and LQKENI. The CDR3 has 16 amino acids. CDR3 DNA sequence: TGTGCCAGCTCACCAGGGGACACTATCTTGAACACCGAAGCTTTCTTT. Translated: CASSPGDTILNTEAFF.

This rearrangement joins TRBV23-1 to TRBJ2-3, with a tentative D call TRBD1 (7 bases). TRBV23-1 is classed as an ORF, of uncertain function. The CDR3 length is 17 residues. The V gene lost 7 bases and the J gene lost 6 bases, with 26 bases spanning the gap. CDR3 loop: CASKSAPPGGPSDTQYF. The CDR3 nucleotides are TGCGCCAGCAAGAGCGCCCCGCCAGGGGGGCCTAGTGATACGCAGTATTTT.